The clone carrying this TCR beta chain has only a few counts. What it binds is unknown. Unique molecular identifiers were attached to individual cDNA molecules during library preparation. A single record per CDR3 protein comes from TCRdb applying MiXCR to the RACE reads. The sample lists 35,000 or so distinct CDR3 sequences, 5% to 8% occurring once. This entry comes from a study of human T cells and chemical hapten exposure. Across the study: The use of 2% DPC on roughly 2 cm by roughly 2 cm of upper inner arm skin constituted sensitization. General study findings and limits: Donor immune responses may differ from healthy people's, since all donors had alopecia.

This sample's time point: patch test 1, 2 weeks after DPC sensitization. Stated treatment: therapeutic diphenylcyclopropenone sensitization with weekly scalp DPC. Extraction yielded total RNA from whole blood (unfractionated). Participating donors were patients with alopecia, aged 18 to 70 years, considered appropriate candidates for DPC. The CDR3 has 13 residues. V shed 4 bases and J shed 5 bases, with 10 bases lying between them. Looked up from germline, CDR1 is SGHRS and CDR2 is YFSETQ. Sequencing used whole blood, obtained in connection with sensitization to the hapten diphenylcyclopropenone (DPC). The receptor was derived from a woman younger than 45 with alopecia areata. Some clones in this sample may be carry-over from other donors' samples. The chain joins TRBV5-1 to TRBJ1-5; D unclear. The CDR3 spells CASSQGIDQPQHF. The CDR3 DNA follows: TGCGCCAGCAGCCAAGGGATTGATCAGCCCCAGCATTTT. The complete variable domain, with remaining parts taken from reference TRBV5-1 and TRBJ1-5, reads KAGVTQTPRYLIKTRGQQVTLSCSPISGHRSVSWYQQTPGQGLQFLFEYFSETQRNKGNFPGRFSGRQFSNSRSEMNVSTLELGDSALYLCASSQGIDQPQHFGDGTRLSIL.